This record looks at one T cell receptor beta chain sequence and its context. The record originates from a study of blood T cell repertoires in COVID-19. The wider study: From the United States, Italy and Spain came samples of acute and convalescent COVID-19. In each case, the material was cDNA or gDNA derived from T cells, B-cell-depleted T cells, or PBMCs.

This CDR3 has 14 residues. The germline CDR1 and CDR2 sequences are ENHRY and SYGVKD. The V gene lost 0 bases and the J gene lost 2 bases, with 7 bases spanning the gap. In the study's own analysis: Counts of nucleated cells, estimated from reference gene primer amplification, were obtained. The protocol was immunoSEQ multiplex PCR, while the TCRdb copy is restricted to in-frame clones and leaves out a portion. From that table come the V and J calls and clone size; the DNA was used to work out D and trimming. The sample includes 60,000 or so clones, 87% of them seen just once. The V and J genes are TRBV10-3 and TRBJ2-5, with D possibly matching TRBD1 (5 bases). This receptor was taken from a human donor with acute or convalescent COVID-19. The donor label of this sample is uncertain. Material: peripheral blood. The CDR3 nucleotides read TGTGCCATCAGTGAGTCCGACAGACAAGAGACCCAGTACTTC. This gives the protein CAISESDRQETQYF.